The rows below give T cell receptor beta chains drawn from one sample of a study of PD-1 blockade in classical Hodgkin lymphoma. Data came from immunoSEQ multiplex PCR; TCRdb stores just in-frame clones and leaves some out. The top ten hold 3% to 3.5% of the sample, which has about 25,000 clones, 75% to 90% seen once. The material sequenced was CD4+ T cells from blood, taken before the fourth cycle of nivolumab. These receptors were obtained from a human donor with classical Hodgkin lymphoma. The CDR3 runs from the conserved cysteine through the conserved F or W. Fields, in order: V gene, J gene, clone size, D gene, CDR3 protein, CDR3 DNA. The D gene is left open where the match is weak. The size entry is marked missing in some rows and otherwise reads once, few, many or a size class.

TRBV6-1,TRBJ1-2,NA,NA,CASSLQGSYGYTF,TGTGCCAGCAGTTTACAGGGAAGCTATGGCTACACCTTC
TRBV11-2,TRBJ2-1,once,NA,CASSFAYSWGTVYNEQFF,TGTGCCAGCAGCTTCGCCTATTCGTGGGGCACCGTCTACAATGAGCAGTTCTTC
TRBV25-1,TRBJ2-7,NA,TRBD2,CASRTSGGYEQYF,TGTGCCAGCCGGACTAGCGGGGGCTACGAGCAGTACTTC
TRBV28,TRBJ2-5,NA,NA,CASSLAGFTEETQYF,TGTGCCAGCAGTTTAGCGGGTTTTACCGAAGAGACCCAGTACTTC
TRBV9,TRBJ2-7,few,TRBD1,CASSPRTGGEQYF,TGTGCCAGCAGCCCCAGGACAGGCGGCGAGCAGTACTTC
TRBV7-9,TRBJ1-1,few,NA,CASSLGGEAFF,TGTGCCAGCAGCTTAGGGGGTGAAGCTTTCTTT
TRBV2,TRBJ1-5,NA,NA,CASSDIPQGPQHF,TGTGCCAGCAGTGATATACCCCAGGGGCCCCAGCATTTT
TRBV18,TRBJ1-2,NA,NA,CASSPREGPGYTF,TGTGCCAGCTCCCCGCGGGAGGGACCGGGCTACACCTTC
TRBV18,TRBJ2-3,NA,TRBD2,CASSPRTSGGAGTDTQYF,TGTGCCAGCTCACCTCGGACTAGCGGGGGGGCGGGCACAGATACGCAGTATTTT
TRBV7-2,TRBJ2-1,NA,NA,CASGRGGENGYNEQFF,TGTGCCAGCGGCCGCGGAGGGGAAAATGGCTACAATGAGCAGTTCTTC
TRBV5-1,TRBJ2-1,NA,TRBD2,CASSLGGLAGAHNEQFF,TGCGCCAGCAGCTTGGGGGGGCTAGCGGGGGCCCACAATGAGCAGTTCTTC
TRBV9,TRBJ2-7,NA,TRBD1,CASSYGTGGASYEQYF,TGTGCCAGCAGCTACGGGACAGGGGGCGCTTCCTACGAGCAGTACTTC
TRBV19,TRBJ1-1,NA,NA,CASSEQGGTEAFF,TGTGCCAGTAGTGAACAGGGAGGAACTGAAGCTTTCTTT
TRBV11-3,TRBJ2-1,NA,TRBD2,CASSATSGSYNEQFF,TGTGCCAGCAGCGCTACTAGCGGCTCCTACAATGAGCAGTTCTTC
TRBV9,TRBJ1-2,NA,NA,CASSVTTGNYGYTF,TGTGCCAGCAGCGTCACGACCGGGAACTATGGCTACACCTTC
TRBV19,TRBJ1-5,NA,NA,CASSISGSNQPQHF,TGTGCCAGTAGTATATCAGGGTCCAATCAGCCCCAGCATTTT
TRBV6-5,TRBJ1-1,NA,NA,CASKAEEAMRAFF,TGTGCCAGCAAGGCGGAGGAGGCAATGAGAGCTTTCTTT
TRBV28,TRBJ1-2,few,NA,CASSLGAKYYGYTF,TGTGCCAGCAGTCTTGGGGCGAAGTACTATGGCTACACCTTC
TRBV5-1,TRBJ1-1,NA,TRBD1,CASRPGQGGTEAFF,TGCGCCAGCAGGCCTGGACAGGGAGGGACTGAAGCTTTCTTT
TRBV5-1,TRBJ1-2,NA,NA,CASSQRTDNYGYTF,TGCGCCAGCAGCCAAAGGACTGATAACTATGGCTACACCTTC
TRBV6-5,TRBJ1-2,NA,NA,CASSSLSSVYGYTF,TGTGCCAGCAGCTCCCTAAGTTCCGTTTATGGCTACACCTTC
TRBV29-1,TRBJ1-3,NA,NA,CSVGVQSSGNTIYF,TGCAGCGTTGGGGTGCAGAGCTCTGGAAACACCATATATTTT
TRBV10-3,TRBJ2-5,NA,TRBD1,CAISSGTGEETQYF,TGTGCCATCAGTAGCGGGACAGGGGAAGAGACCCAGTACTTC